This T cell receptor beta chain was captured in a study of lymphopenia after photon versus proton radiotherapy. Study conclusions and caveats: Post-nadir diversity loss with photons came from oligoclonal expansion, particularly CD8+ Temra cells.

Comment on this clone: Its cognate antigen is unknown.

Germline-derived CDR1 and CDR2 are SGHRS and YFSETQ. The CDR3 length is 14 residues. With 5 bases removed from V and 4 bases from J, the gap between germline ends came to 14 bases. Sequencing used immunoSEQ multiplex PCR; TCRdb keeps in-frame clones, though not all of them. The sample contains about 40,000 clones, roughly 86% of which appear only once. This receptor was taken from a woman in her 70s with pancreatic cancer. Some clones in this sample may be carry-over from other donors' samples. The chain has TRBV5-1 and TRBJ2-3, with a weak D call TRBD1 (5 bases). The sequenced sample was peripheral blood, obtained from a patient treated with proton-based radiotherapy. The CDR3 nucleotides read TGCGCCAGCAGTACCGACAGTAGTGCAGATACGCAGTATTTT. Protein product: CASSTDSSADTQYF.